These T cell receptor beta chains were read from a single sample in a study of cytomegalovirus exposure and HLA in healthy donors. The data were produced by immunoSEQ multiplex PCR, yet TCRdb's version contains in-frame clones alone and is incomplete. The data contain 100,000 to 150,000 clones, about 81% of them singletons. The sequenced material came from PBMCs. Receptors originate from a man aged 40-50 years in good health and CMV-seronegative. Both conserved end residues are part of each CDR3. A D gene is named only where the DNA matches it firmly. Some rows mark clone size as missing; the rest say once, few, many or name a class of expanded clone.

clone_size	d_call	v_call	j_call	cdr3_aa	cdr3_nt
NA	TRBD1	TRBV9	TRBJ2-7	CASSSGTGGTYEQYF	TGTGCCAGCAGCTCCGGGACAGGGGGTACCTACGAGCAGTACTTC
NA	TRBD1	TRBV2	TRBJ1-2	CASSDSGGAGGYTF	TGTGCCAGCAGTGATTCAGGGGGCGCGGGTGGCTACACCTTC
NA	NA	TRBV19	TRBJ1-5	CASIAPTGTRDNQPQHF	TGTGCCAGTATTGCCCCGACAGGTACAAGGGACAATCAGCCCCAGCATTTT
NA	NA	TRBV5-1	TRBJ1-2	CASSLALTGDGYTF	TGCGCCAGCAGCTTGGCCCTGACAGGAGATGGCTACACCTTC
NA	NA	TRBV7-9	TRBJ1-2	CASSGWTVQDYTF	TGTGCCAGCAGCGGCTGGACTGTCCAAGACTACACCTTC
NA	NA	TRBV9	TRBJ2-1	CASSVASRNGNEQFF	TGTGCCAGCAGCGTAGCCTCCCGAAACGGTAATGAGCAGTTCTTC
NA	NA	TRBV7-8	TRBJ2-5	CASSFIRGREETQYF	TGTGCCAGCAGCTTTATCCGCGGCAGGGAAGAGACCCAGTACTTC
NA	NA	TRBV28	TRBJ1-1	CASSPPEGRENTEAFF	TGTGCCAGCAGTCCACCAGAAGGACGGGAGAACACTGAAGCTTTCTTT
NA	NA	TRBV2	TRBJ2-7	CASKTQGNEQYF	TGTGCCAGCAAAACACAGGGTAACGAGCAGTACTTC
once	TRBD2	TRBV25-1	TRBJ2-1	CARTSRWGGPSEQFF	TGTGCCAGAACCAGCCGATGGGGAGGGCCTAGTGAGCAGTTCTTC
NA	NA	TRBV12-5	TRBJ2-3	CASGLNQGFPTDTQYF	TGTGCTAGTGGTTTGAATCAGGGCTTCCCCACAGATACGCAGTATTTT
once	TRBD2	TRBV2	TRBJ2-3	CASSVERGFTDTQYF	TGTGCCAGCAGTGTGGAGCGGGGGTTTACAGATACGCAGTATTTT
NA	TRBD1	TRBV27	TRBJ1-5	CASSLSRTGGQPQHF	TGTGCCAGCAGTTTATCCCGGACAGGGGGTCAGCCCCAGCATTTT
NA	TRBD1	TRBV27	TRBJ1-1	CASSFLTGKNTEAFF	TGTGCCAGCAGTTTCTTGACAGGGAAGAACACTGAAGCTTTCTTT
NA	TRBD1	TRBV19	TRBJ1-5	CASSIAGTGNQPQHF	TGTGCCAGTAGTATAGCTGGGACAGGGAATCAGCCCCAGCATTTT
few	NA	TRBV7-6	TRBJ1-3	CASSPVGGGNTIYF	TGTGCCAGCAGCCCGGTGGGGGGTGGCAACACCATATATTTT
NA	TRBD1	TRBV5-1	TRBJ1-5	CASRPGTGSDQPQHF	TGCGCCAGCAGACCCGGGACAGGGTCCGATCAGCCCCAGCATTTT
NA	NA	TRBV6-5	TRBJ2-4	CASRRGQESNSQYF	TGTGCCAGCCGGAGGGGGCAGGAGTCGAACAGTCAGTACTTC
NA	TRBD1	TRBV2	TRBJ1-3	CASSADRGRTGNTIYF	TGTGCCAGCAGTGCTGACAGGGGGCGAACTGGAAACACCATATATTTT
NA	NA	TRBV2	TRBJ2-2	CASKGLNTGELFF	TGTGCCAGCAAGGGGCTGAACACCGGGGAGCTGTTTTTT
NA	NA	TRBV4-1	TRBJ1-4	CASSTSSRQPTNEKLFF	TGCGCCAGCAGCACCAGTTCCCGACAGCCAACTAATGAAAAACTGTTTTTT
NA	NA	TRBV7-9	TRBJ1-1	CASVPQGNTEALF	TGTGCCAGCGTCCCGCAGGGGAACACTGAAGCTCTCTTT
NA	NA	TRBV7-2	TRBJ1-4	CASSFVEGEKLFF	TGTGCCAGCAGCTTCGTTGAGGGTGAAAAACTGTTTTTT
NA	TRBD2	TRBV15	TRBJ2-4	CATSRGGWGTNIQYF	TGTGCCACCAGCAGGGGGGGGTGGGGTACAAACATTCAGTACTTC
NA	TRBD2	TRBV12-5	TRBJ2-3	CASANPGGATQYF	TGTGCTAGTGCCAACCCGGGGGGAGCAACGCAGTATTTT
NA	NA	TRBV6-5	TRBJ2-7	CASSKADVREQYF	TGTGCCAGCTCTAAAGCGGACGTGCGCGAGCAGTACTTC